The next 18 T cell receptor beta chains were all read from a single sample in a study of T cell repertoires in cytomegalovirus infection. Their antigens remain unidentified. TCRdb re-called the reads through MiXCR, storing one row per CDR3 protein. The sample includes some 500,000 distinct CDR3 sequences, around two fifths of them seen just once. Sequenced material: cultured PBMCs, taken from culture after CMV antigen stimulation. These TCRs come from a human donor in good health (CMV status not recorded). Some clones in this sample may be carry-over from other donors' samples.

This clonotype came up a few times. CDR3 DNA sequence: TGCGCCAGCAGCCAAGGAGAGGCGGGAGCCACAGATACGCAGTATTTT. As protein: CASSQGEAGATDTQYF. This chain uses TRBV4-3 with TRBJ2-3, with 7 nucleotides matching TRBD2. The CDR3 runs 16 residues. The V gene's germline CDR1 is LGHNA and CDR2 YSLEER. V shed 1 base and J 2 bases; nucleotides not matched to a gene: 6.

This chain's CDR3 is CASSVQGDANTEAFF. In nucleotides, the CDR3 is TGCGCCAGCAGCGTTCAGGGTGACGCGAACACTGAAGCTTTCTTT. V usage is TRBV5-1 and J usage is TRBJ1-1; D may be TRBD1 (5 bases). The CDR3 is made up of 15 amino acids. Germline CDR1 is SGHRS and CDR2 is YFSETQ. V lost 4 bases, J lost 1 base, and 14 bases lay in between.

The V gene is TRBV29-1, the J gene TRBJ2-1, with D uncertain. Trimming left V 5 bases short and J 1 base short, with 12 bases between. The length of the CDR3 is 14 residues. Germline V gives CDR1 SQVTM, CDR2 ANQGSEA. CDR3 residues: CSVRCFQSYNEQFF. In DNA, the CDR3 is TGCAGCGTTCGGTGCTTTCAATCCTACAATGAGCAGTTCTTC.

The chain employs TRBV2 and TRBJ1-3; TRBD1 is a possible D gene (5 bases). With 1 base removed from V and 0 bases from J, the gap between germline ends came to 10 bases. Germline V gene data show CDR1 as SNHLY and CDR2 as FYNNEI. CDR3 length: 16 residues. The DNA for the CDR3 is TGTGCCAGCAGTGAAGAAGCGGGGCACTCTGGAAACACCATATATTTT. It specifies CASSEEAGHSGNTIYF.

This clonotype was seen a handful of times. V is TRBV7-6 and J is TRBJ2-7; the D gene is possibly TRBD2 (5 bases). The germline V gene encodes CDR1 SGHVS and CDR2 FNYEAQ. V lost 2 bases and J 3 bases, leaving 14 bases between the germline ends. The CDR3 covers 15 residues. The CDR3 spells CASSLSSGPNYEQYF. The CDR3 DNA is TGTGCCAGCAGCTTAAGCAGCGGTCCCAACTACGAGCAGTACTTC.

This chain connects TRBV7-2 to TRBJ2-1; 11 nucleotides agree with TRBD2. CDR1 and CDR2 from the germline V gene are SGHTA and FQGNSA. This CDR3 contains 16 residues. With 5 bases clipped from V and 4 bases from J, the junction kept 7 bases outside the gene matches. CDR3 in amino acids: CASSTRTSGPYNEQFF. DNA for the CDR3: TGTGCCAGCAGCACCCGGACTAGCGGGCCGTACAATGAGCAGTTCTTC.

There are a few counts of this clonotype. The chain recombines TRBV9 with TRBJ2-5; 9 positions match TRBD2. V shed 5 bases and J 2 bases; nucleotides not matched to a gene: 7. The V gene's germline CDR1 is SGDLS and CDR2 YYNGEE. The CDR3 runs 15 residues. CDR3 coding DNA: TGTGCCAGCAGTACGGGACTAGCAGTACAAGAGACCCAGTACTTC. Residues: CASSTGLAVQETQYF.

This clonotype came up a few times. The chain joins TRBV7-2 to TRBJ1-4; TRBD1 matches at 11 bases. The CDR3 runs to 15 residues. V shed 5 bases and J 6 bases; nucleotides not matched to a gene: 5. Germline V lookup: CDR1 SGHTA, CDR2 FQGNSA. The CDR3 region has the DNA TGTGCCAGCAGCGTGGACAGGGGGCAACATGAAAAACTGTTTTTT. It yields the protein CASSVDRGQHEKLFF.

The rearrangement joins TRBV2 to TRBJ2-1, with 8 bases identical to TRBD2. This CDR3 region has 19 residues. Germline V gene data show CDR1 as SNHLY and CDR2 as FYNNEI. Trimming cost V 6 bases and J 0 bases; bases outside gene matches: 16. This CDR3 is CASSLTRRTSSSSYNEQFF. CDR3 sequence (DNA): TGTGCCAGCAGCCTCACACGCCGGACTAGCTCCAGCTCCTACAATGAGCAGTTCTTC. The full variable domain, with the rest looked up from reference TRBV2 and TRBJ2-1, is EPEVTQTPSHQVTQMGQEVILRCVPISNHLYFYWYRQILGQKVEFLVSFYNNEISEKSEIFDDQFSVERPDGSNFTLKIRSTKLEDSAMYFCASSLTRRTSSSSYNEQFFGPGTRLTVL.

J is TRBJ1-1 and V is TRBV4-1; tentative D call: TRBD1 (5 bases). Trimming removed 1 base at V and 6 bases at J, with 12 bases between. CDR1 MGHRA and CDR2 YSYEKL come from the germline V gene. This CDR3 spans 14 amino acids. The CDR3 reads CASSQGKGRAEAFF. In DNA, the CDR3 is TGCGCCAGCAGCCAAGGTAAGGGACGGGCTGAAGCTTTCTTT.

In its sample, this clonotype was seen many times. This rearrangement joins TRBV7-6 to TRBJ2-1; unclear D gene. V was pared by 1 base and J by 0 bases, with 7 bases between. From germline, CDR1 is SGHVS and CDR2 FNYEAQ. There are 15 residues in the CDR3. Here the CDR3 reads CASSLEGASYNEQFF. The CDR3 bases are TGTGCCAGCAGCTTAGAAGGAGCCTCCTACAATGAGCAGTTCTTC.

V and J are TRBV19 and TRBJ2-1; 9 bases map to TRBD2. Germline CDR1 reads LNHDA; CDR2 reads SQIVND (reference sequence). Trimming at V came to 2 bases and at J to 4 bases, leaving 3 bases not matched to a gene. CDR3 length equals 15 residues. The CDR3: CASSITSGQYNEQFF. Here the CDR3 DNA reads TGTGCCAGTAGTATAACTAGCGGGCAGTACAATGAGCAGTTCTTC.

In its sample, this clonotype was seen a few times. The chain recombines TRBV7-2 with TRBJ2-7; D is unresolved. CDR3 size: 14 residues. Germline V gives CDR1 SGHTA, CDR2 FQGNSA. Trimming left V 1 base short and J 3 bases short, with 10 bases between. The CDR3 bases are TGTGCCAGCAGCTTAGAGGGCAGCCTCTACGAGCAGTACTTC. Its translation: CASSLEGSLYEQYF. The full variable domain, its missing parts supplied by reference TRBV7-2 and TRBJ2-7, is GAGVSQSPSNKVTEKGKDVELRCDPISGHTALYWYRQSLGQGLEFLIYFQGNSAPDKSGLPSDRFSAERTGGSVSTLTIQRTQQEDSAVYLCASSLEGSLYEQYFGPGTRLTVT.

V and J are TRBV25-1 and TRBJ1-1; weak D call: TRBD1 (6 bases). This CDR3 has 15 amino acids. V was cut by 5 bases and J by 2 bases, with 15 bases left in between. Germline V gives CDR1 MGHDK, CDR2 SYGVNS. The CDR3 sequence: CASSNDRTGNTEAFF. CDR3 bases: TGTGCCAGCAGTAACGACAGGACGGGAAACACTGAAGCTTTCTTT.

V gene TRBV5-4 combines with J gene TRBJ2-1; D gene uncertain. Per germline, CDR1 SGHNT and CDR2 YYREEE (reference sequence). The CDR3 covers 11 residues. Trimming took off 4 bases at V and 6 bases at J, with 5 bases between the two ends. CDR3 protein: CASSELNEQFF. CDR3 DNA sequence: TGTGCCAGCAGCGAGCTCAATGAGCAGTTCTTC.

The DNA for the CDR3 is TGTGCCAGCAGCTTAAACCCCCAGGGGATTCTTGAAAAACTGTTTTTT. Translation gives CASSLNPQGILEKLFF. The rearrangement links TRBV7-2 to TRBJ1-4; a possible D gene is TRBD1 (6 bases). Trimming took off 2 bases at V and 7 bases at J, with 17 bases between the two ends. The CDR3 spans 16 residues. CDR1 is SGHTA and CDR2 is FQGNSA in the germline V gene.

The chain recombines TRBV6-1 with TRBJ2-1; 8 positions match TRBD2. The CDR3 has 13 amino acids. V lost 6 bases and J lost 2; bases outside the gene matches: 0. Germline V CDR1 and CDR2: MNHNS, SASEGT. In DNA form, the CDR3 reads TGTGCCAGCAGGACTAGCGCCTACAATGAGCAGTTCTTC. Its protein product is CASRTSAYNEQFF.

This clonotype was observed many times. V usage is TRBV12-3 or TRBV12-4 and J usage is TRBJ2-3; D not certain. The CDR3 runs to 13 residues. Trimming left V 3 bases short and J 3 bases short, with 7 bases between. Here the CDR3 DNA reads TGTGCCAGCAGTTTCCGGAGAACAGATACGCAGTATTTT. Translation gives CASSFRRTDTQYF.